This T cell receptor beta chain was captured in a study of human T cells and chemical hapten exposure. Study details: Small discrepancies in pooled library volume mainly accounted for the varying TCR yields per sample. Regarding the study as a whole: No shift was seen in TCRs above 1 in 1000 frequency with DPC sensitization.

The library gave individual cDNA molecules unique molecular identifiers. How the authors handled the data: With a range of about 23,224 to 700,000, the median per sample was about 92,000 TCRs. Via MiXCR, TCRdb re-called the RACE reads, giving one row per CDR3 protein. The V and J calls reflect TCRdb's pipeline rather than the authors' work. This table holds roughly 71,000 distinct CDR3 sequences, 5.5% to 7.5% found once. This clonotype showed up many times. Its antigen is unknown. The time point denotes: healthy volunteer bleed at 6 weeks. Unfractionated whole blood yielded total RNA. Germline trimming cut 4 bases from V and 5 bases from J; bases unmatched to any gene: 11. Germline V lookup: CDR1 LGHDT, CDR2 YNNKEL (reference sequence). This CDR3 has 18 residues.

The gene calls are TRBV3-1 and TRBJ2-7; 16 bases line up with TRBD2. The sequencing sample was made of whole blood. The clonotype originates from a female donor in good health. Some clones in this sample may be carry-over from other donors' samples. The CDR3 reads CASSPGLAGGPRTHEQYF. For the CDR3, the DNA is TGTGCCAGCAGCCCGGGACTAGCGGGAGGGCCAAGAACCCACGAGCAGTACTTC.